This entry is about one TCR beta chain. The antigen remains unidentified. Specified treatment: around 19 received Ad26.COV2.S at low or high dose, single or two shots; about 5 received placebo; per-sample allocation not given. Day 63 following the first vaccine or placebo injection was when the samples were taken. The CDR3 totals 15 residues. Germline CDR1 and CDR2: LGHNA and YNFKEQ. V lost 4 bases and J 0 bases, leaving 10 bases between the germline ends. The data belong to a study of Ad26.COV2.S vaccination and SARS-CoV-2 variants. Study findings and constraints: Vaccinees and placebo recipients showed similar non-spike TCR breadth.

TCRdb's table, derived via immunoSEQ multiplex PCR, lists solely in-frame clones and lacks some. The sample shows over 400,000 clones, around 92% of them seen only once. The sequence came from a person aged 18-65 years who received the Ad26.COV2.S COVID-19 vaccine or a placebo. The material sequenced was peripheral blood, taken in a trial of Ad26.COV2.S vaccine versus placebo. The chain uses TRBV4-2 and TRBJ2-1; D not certain. The CDR3 DNA follows: TGTGCCAGCAGCCCCTCGGTCGGCTCCTACAATGAGCAGTTCTTC. It translates to CASSPSVGSYNEQFF.